These T cell receptor beta chains were read from a single sample in a study of CD8 T cell repertoires and HIV-1 epitope variants. Assay: immunoSEQ multiplex PCR; the TCRdb copy retains only in-frame clones and omits some. The table shows 4,500 to 7,000 clones, with under 80% occurring only once. These receptors lack a known antigen. Sequenced: cultured CD8+ T cells derived from PBMCs. These receptors were obtained from a male donor with HIV. Each CDR3 is given with its conserved first and last residue. Fields, in order: clone size, J gene, V gene, D gene, CDR3 protein, CDR3 DNA. The D gene is left open where the match is weak. Size is omitted from some rows. Given values are once, few, many or a class for expanded clones.

. | TRBJ1-1 | TRBV30 | . | CAWTLGSPNTEAFF | TGTGCCTGGACCCTCGGCAGCCCGAACACTGAAGCTTTCTTT
. | TRBJ2-7 | TRBV4-1 | . | CASSQVIAVSYEQYF | TGCGCCAGCAGCCAAGTAATAGCTGTGTCCTACGAGCAGTACTTC
few | TRBJ1-4 | TRBV12-1 | . | CASSFGGPNPATNEKLFF | TGTGCCAGCAGCTTTGGCGGACCGAACCCAGCAACTAATGAAAAACTGTTTTTT
. | TRBJ2-7 | TRBV6-5 | TRBD1 | CASSYEGTGEIEQYF | TGTGCCAGCAGTTACGAAGGGACAGGGGAGATCGAGCAGTACTTC
few | TRBJ2-7 | TRBV7-9 | TRBD1 | CASSDTRDRELYEQYF | TGTGCCAGCAGCGATACCCGGGACAGGGAACTTTACGAGCAGTACTTC
. | TRBJ2-1 | TRBV5-4 | . | CASSQAPLPLDLDEQFF | TGCGCCAGCAGCCAAGCCCCCCTACCACTAGATCTAGATGAGCAGTTCTTC
. | TRBJ2-5 | TRBV2 | TRBD2 | CASRERLAGQETQYF | TGTGCCAGCAGGGAGAGGCTAGCGGGTCAAGAGACCCAGTACTTC
. | TRBJ2-5 | TRBV5-4 | . | CASSPDVRGETQYF | TGTGCCAGCAGCCCGGACGTCAGAGGGGAGACCCAGTACTTC
. | TRBJ1-4 | TRBV9 | . | CASSVGTGTPNEKLFF | TGTGCCAGCAGCGTAGGGACCGGGACACCCAATGAAAAACTGTTTTTT
few | TRBJ1-1 | TRBV28 | TRBD1 | CASTKDRGPAEAFF | TGTGCCAGCACAAAAGACAGGGGTCCCGCTGAAGCTTTCTTT
. | TRBJ2-5 | TRBV7-9 | . | CASSLRETQETQYF | TGTGCCAGCAGCTTAAGGGAGACCCAAGAGACCCAGTACTTC
few | TRBJ1-3 | TRBV28 | . | CASSRTEGNTIYF | TGTGCCAGCTCCAGGACAGAGGGAAACACCATATATTTT
. | TRBJ2-7 | TRBV4-3 | TRBD2 | CASSQGGLAGNEQYF | TGCGCCAGCAGCCAAGGCGGACTAGCGGGGAACGAGCAGTACTTC
. | TRBJ2-7 | TRBV6-1 | . | CASSSRGYEQYF | TGTGCCAGCAGCTCAAGGGGGTACGAGCAGTACTTC
. | TRBJ2-1 | TRBV29-1 | TRBD1 | CSVDLGQNSYNEQFF | TGCAGCGTTGACCTGGGACAGAACTCCTACAATGAGCAGTTCTTC
few | TRBJ2-1 | TRBV11-3 | TRBD1 | CASSFQGGQGVNEQFF | TGTGCCAGCAGCTTCCAGGGAGGACAGGGAGTCAATGAGCAGTTCTTC
. | TRBJ2-2 | TRBV27 | . | CASRVGTGTGELFF | TGTGCCAGCAGGGTGGGGACGGGCACTGGGGAGCTGTTTTTT
hyperexpanded | TRBJ1-2 | TRBV4-1 | . | CASSQDPPDLDYGYTF | TGCGCCAGCAGCCAAGATCCCCCAGACTTGGACTATGGCTACACCTTC
. | TRBJ1-1 | TRBV6-6 | . | CASSPDTYTEAFF | TGTGCCAGCAGCCCGGACACCTACACTGAAGCTTTCTTT
. | TRBJ1-2 | TRBV7-9 | . | CASSLIAIAGGYTF | TGTGCCAGCAGCTTAATCGCTATCGCTGGGGGCTACACCTTC
once | TRBJ1-1 | TRBV19 | . | CASSFAGTGRLEEAFF | TGTGCCAGTAGTTTTGCCGGTACAGGGCGGCTCGAAGAAGCTTTCTTT
. | TRBJ2-1 | TRBV27 | TRBD2 | CASSLAGGMNEQFF | TGTGCCAGCAGTTTAGCGGGAGGGATGAATGAGCAGTTCTTC
. | TRBJ2-3 | TRBV6-1 | TRBD1 | CASSEGTGETDTQYF | TGTGCCAGCAGTGAAGGGACAGGGGAGACAGATACACAGTATTTT
few | TRBJ1-2 | TRBV5-6 | . | CASSEGPLYGYTF | TGTGCCAGCAGCGAAGGGCCTCTCTATGGCTACACCTTC